Presented here are 3 T cell receptor beta chains from one specimen sequenced in a study of cytomegalovirus exposure and HLA in healthy donors. Libraries were prepared by immunoSEQ multiplex PCR; TCRdb keeps only in-frame clonotypes and omits some of them. The sample lists about 72,000 clones, roughly 94% occurring once. The sequenced material came from PBMCs. The receptor set was obtained from a woman in her late teens or twenties in good health and CMV-seronegative.

The chain uses TRBV7-8 and TRBJ2-2; 8 bases line up with TRBD2. This CDR3 is 18 amino acids long. V was pared by 1 base and J by 0 bases, with 7 bases of the junction left unmatched. Germline V gene data show CDR1 as SGHVS and CDR2 as FQNEAQ. In nucleotides, the CDR3 is TGTGCCAGCAGCTTAGGCTCCATTAGCGGGGCGAACACCGGGGAGCTGTTTTTT. Protein: CASSLGSISGANTGELFF.

The CDR3 bases are TGTGCCAGCTCACGAGGACAGGGAATTATGAACACTGAAGCTTTCTTT. Its protein product is CASSRGQGIMNTEAFF. J is TRBJ1-1 and V is TRBV18; 8 bases are a match to TRBD1. There are 16 residues in the CDR3. V shed 4 bases and J 0 bases; nucleotides not matched to a gene: 7. Germline V gene data show CDR1 as KGHSH and CDR2 as LQKENI.

This clone was seen a handful of times. The genes are TRBV10-3 and TRBJ2-7; possibly TRBD1 for D (6 bases). The CDR3 is made up of 14 amino acids. Germline-derived CDR1 and CDR2 are ENHRY and SYGVKD. With 5 bases removed from V and 3 bases from J, the gap between germline ends came to 14 bases. The CDR3: CAISPGQSYYEQYF. In DNA form, the CDR3 reads TGTGCCATCAGTCCCGGACAGAGTTACTACGAGCAGTACTTC.